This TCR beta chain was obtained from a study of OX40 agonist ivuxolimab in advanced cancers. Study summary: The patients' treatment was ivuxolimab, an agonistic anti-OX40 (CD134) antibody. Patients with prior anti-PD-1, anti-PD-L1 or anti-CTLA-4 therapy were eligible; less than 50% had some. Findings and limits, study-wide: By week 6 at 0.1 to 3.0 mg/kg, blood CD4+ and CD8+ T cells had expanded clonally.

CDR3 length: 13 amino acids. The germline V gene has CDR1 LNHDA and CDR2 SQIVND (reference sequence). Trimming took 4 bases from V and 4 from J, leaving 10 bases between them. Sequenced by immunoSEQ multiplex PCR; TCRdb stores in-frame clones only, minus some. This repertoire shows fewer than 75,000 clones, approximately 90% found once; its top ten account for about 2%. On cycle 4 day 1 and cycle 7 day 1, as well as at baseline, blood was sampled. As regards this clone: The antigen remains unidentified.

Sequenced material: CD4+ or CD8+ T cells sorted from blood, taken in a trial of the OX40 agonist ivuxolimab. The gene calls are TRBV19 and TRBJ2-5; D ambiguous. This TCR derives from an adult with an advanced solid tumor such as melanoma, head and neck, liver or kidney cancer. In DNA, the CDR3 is TGTGCCAGTAGTACCCGAGGCAGAGAGACCCAGTACTTC. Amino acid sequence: CASSTRGRETQYF.